This T cell receptor beta chain was profiled in a study of T cell changes during pregnancy in multiple sclerosis. Some clones are missing from TCRdb's copy, which holds only in-frame ones; the method was immunoSEQ multiplex PCR. Altogether around 50,000 clones are present, roughly 90% being singletons, with the ten largest covering around 0.16%. The germline CDR1 and CDR2 sequences are MNHNY and SVGAGI (reference sequence). The CDR3 runs to 14 residues. The junction had 1 base not matched to a gene; V was cut back by 2 bases and J by 1 base. This TCR was recovered from a female donor in good health, enrolled as a control in a pregnancy study. The chain links TRBV6-6 to TRBJ1-1; 7 positions match TRBD1. The source material was CD4+ T cells from peripheral blood mononuclear cells, sampled after pregnancy. The CDR3 here is CASSYGTANTEAFF. CDR3 bases: TGTGCCAGCAGTTACGGGACAGCGAACACTGAAGCTTTCTTT.